The 17 T cell receptor beta chains below all came from one sample that was sequenced in a study of T-cell memory formation after mild COVID-19. TCRdb passed the 5' RACE reads through MiXCR, listing each CDR3 protein once. The table records 450,000 or so distinct CDR3 sequences, 20% to 30% of them present only once. What was sequenced was PBMCs or a T cell subset sorted from them (not recorded which). These receptor sequences come from an adult woman who had mild COVID-19 (a few samples of this study predate the infection). Cell type and time point are not known.

This sequence joins TRBV3-1 and TRBJ2-1, with D perhaps matching TRBD2 (7 bases). This CDR3 has 15 residues. CDR1 is LGHDT, CDR2 YNNKEL, per germline (reference sequence). The V end lost 3 bases, the J end lost 3 bases, and 12 bases lay between the germline ends. This CDR3 reads CASSHNGGHYNEQFF. Written as DNA, the CDR3 is TGTGCCAGCAGCCATAACGGGGGGCACTACAATGAGCAGTTCTTC.

This chain links TRBV6-2 or TRBV6-3 with TRBJ2-2, with TRBD2 as a possible D gene (6 bases). Germline CDR1 and CDR2: MNHEY and SVGEGT. This CDR3 has 15 residues. V was pared by 6 bases and J by 1 base, with 12 bases between. This CDR3 reads CASRSGTLNTGELFF. Written as DNA, the CDR3 is TGTGCCAGCAGATCCGGGACTCTGAACACCGGGGAGCTGTTTTTT.

This clonotype was detected a few times. The rearrangement joins TRBV6-6 to TRBJ2-5, with 13 bases identical to TRBD2. The CDR3 length is 16 residues. The J segment lost 5 bases and the V segment lost 0 bases, leaving 3 bases of the junction unmatched. Germline values: CDR1 MNHNY, CDR2 SVGAGI (reference sequence). CDR3 bases: TGTGCCAGCAGTTACTCGGGACTAGCGGGAAGGGAGACCCAGTACTTC. Translating it yields CASSYSGLAGRETQYF.

The chain recombines TRBV11-2 with TRBJ1-2; D is uncertain. V shed 0 bases and J shed 4 bases, with 15 bases lying between them. Germline V gives CDR1 SGHAT, CDR2 FQNNGV. CDR3 length equals 16 residues. The CDR3 sequence: CASSLDIGVFGYGYTF. The CDR3 DNA is TGTGCCAGCAGCTTAGATATCGGGGTTTTTGGCTATGGCTACACCTTC.

V is TRBV30 and J is TRBJ1-2, with TRBD1 matching over 7 bases. This CDR3 is built from 14 residues. After removal of 1 base from V and 0 bases from J, the junction contained 2 bases not matched to a gene. Per the germline V gene, CDR1 is GTSNPN and CDR2 is SVGIG (reference sequence). The CDR3 DNA follows: TGTGCCTGGAGTGAGGGGGCGCCTAACTATGGCTACACCTTC. Amino acids: CAWSEGAPNYGYTF.

The chain carries TRBV6-5 and TRBJ1-2; TRBD1 aligns across 12 bases. The CDR3 runs to 14 residues. Germline V gene lookup returns CDR1 MNHEY and CDR2 SVGAGI. With V trimmed by 7 bases and J by 7 bases, 7 bases remained unmatched. The CDR3 reads CASTLGQGARGYTF. CDR3 nucleotide sequence: TGTGCCAGCACCTTGGGACAGGGGGCGCGTGGCTACACCTTC.

This CDR3 is CATSDLRSGTYNEQFF. Written as DNA, the CDR3 is TGTGCCACCAGTGATTTAAGAAGCGGGACCTACAATGAGCAGTTCTTC. This sequence joins TRBV24-1 and TRBJ2-1; 7 positions match TRBD2. The CDR3 contains 16 residues. CDR1 is KGHDR and CDR2 is SFDVKD in the germline V gene. Trimming took 1 base from V and 2 from J; bases not matched to a gene: 4.

The chain recombines TRBV13 with TRBJ1-6, with no clear D. CDR3 length: 16 residues. Germline lookup yields CDR1 PRHDT and CDR2 FYEKMQ (reference sequence). Trimming shortened V by 4 bases and J by 8 bases, and 18 bases separated the two germline ends. CDR3 sequence reads: CASSSSPGIGHSPLHF. Written as DNA, the CDR3 is TGTGCCAGCAGCTCGTCTCCAGGAATTGGGCATTCACCCCTCCACTTT.

This clonotype was counted ten times or more. The V gene is TRBV5-6, the J gene TRBJ2-7; 7 bases align to TRBD1. The CDR3 consists of 14 residues. Germline V CDR1 and CDR2: SGHDT, YYEEEE. The trim removed 4 bases at V and 3 bases at J, leaving 7 bases unmatched. The CDR3 DNA is TGTGCCAGCAGCACGACAGGGCTGGACTACGAGCAGTACTTC. Translation gives CASSTTGLDYEQYF.

The rearrangement joins TRBV7-9 to TRBJ1-1, with unresolved D. The CDR3 is made up of 14 amino acids. The V end lost 3 bases, the J end lost 3 bases, and 11 bases lay between the germline ends. The germline gives CDR1 SEHNR, CDR2 FQNEAQ (reference sequence). The CDR3 loop reads CASSFPGHHTEAFF. CDR3 sequence (DNA): TGTGCCAGCAGCTTCCCTGGTCATCACACTGAAGCTTTCTTT.

The chain employs TRBV7-9 and TRBJ2-7; D may be TRBD1 (8 bases). Germline V gene data show CDR1 as SEHNR and CDR2 as FQNEAQ (reference sequence). The CDR3 length is 17 residues. The ends were cut back, 5 bases at V and 1 base at J, with 21 bases in the middle. This CDR3 reads CASSPARGLAASYEQYF. The CDR3 DNA follows: TGTGCCAGCAGCCCCGCCAGGGGGCTAGCGGCTTCCTACGAGCAGTACTTC.

The chain is built from TRBV6-2 or TRBV6-3 and TRBJ1-1, with 11 bases matching TRBD1. The CDR3 runs 17 residues. Germline V lookup: CDR1 MNHEY, CDR2 SVGEGT. The V segment lost 2 bases and the J segment 1 base; nucleotides outside the gene matches: 6. As DNA, the CDR3 is TGTGCCAGCAGTTACCGAAGCGGACAGGGGGCGAACACTGAAGCTTTCTTT. As protein: CASSYRSGQGANTEAFF.

This chain joins TRBV2 and TRBJ1-2; 8 bases match TRBD1. CDR1 and CDR2 from the germline V gene are SNHLY and FYNNEI. Unmatched junction bases numbered 3, after V lost 1 base and J lost 2 bases. The CDR3 has 15 amino acids. In DNA, the CDR3 is TGTGCCAGCAGTGAAGAGGGACAGGAGAACTATGGCTACACCTTC. Translating gives CASSEEGQENYGYTF. Full variable domain (remainder filled in from reference TRBV2 and TRBJ1-2): EPEVTQTPSHQVTQMGQEVILRCVPISNHLYFYWYRQILGQKVEFLVSFYNNEISEKSEIFDDQFSVERPDGSNFTLKIRSTKLEDSAMYFCASSEEGQENYGYTFGSGTRLTVV.

The rearrangement links TRBV6-1 to TRBJ2-5; 12 positions match TRBD2. Germline CDR1 MNHNS, CDR2 SASEGT. This CDR3 spans 15 amino acids. With V trimmed by 7 bases and J by 5 bases, 8 bases remained unmatched. CDR3 amino acids: CASTLAGGDLETQYF. The CDR3 DNA is TGTGCCAGCACTCTAGCGGGAGGGGATTTGGAGACCCAGTACTTC.

A few counts support this clonotype. This rearrangement joins TRBV5-1 to TRBJ2-3; D perhaps matches TRBD1 (7 bases). CDR1 is SGHRS, CDR2 YFSETQ, per germline. The CDR3 runs to 17 residues. Trimming took off 5 bases at V and 2 bases at J, with 21 bases between the two ends. In DNA form, the CDR3 reads TGCGCCAGCAGTAACGAAAGGGGGGACAGAGACACAGATACGCAGTATTTT. It is translated as CASSNERGDRDTDTQYF. Drawing the rest from reference TRBV5-1 and TRBJ2-3, the complete variable domain is KAGVTQTPRYLIKTRGQQVTLSCSPISGHRSVSWYQQTPGQGLQFLFEYFSETQRNKGNFPGRFSGRQFSNSRSEMNVSTLELGDSALYLCASSNERGDRDTDTQYFGPGTRLTVL.

This clonotype was seen a few times. The V call is TRBV5-1, the J call TRBJ2-3; no reliable D call. The V and J ends lost 7 bases and 1 base respectively, with 7 bases between them. CDR1 is SGHRS, CDR2 YFSETQ, per germline. This CDR3 is built from 12 residues. CDR3 sequence reads: CASRTRTDTQYF. As DNA, the CDR3 is TGCGCCAGCCGCACCCGCACAGATACGCAGTATTTT.

J is TRBJ1-1 and V is TRBV12-3 or TRBV12-4; maybe TRBD1 (6 bases). Trimming stripped 5 bases from V and 6 bases from J, with 28 bases between. This CDR3 is 18 amino acids long. The CDR3 coding sequence is TGTGCCAGCAGTCCCCGGTGGGGGGGCGAAACGGAAGGGCCTGAAGCTTTCTTT. It is translated as CASSPRWGGETEGPEAFF.